One sample yielded the 14 T cell receptor beta chains listed below, sequenced in a study of monozygotic twins with inflammatory bowel disease. Reprocessing the 5' RACE reads, TCRdb reports a single entry for every CDR3 protein and omits DNA. The table for this sample gives about 160,000 distinct CDR3 sequences. Sequencing used blood. The receptor source for this set is a human donor with ulcerative colitis or Crohn's disease, or a healthy co-twin of an affected twin (not recorded which).

The chain recombines TRBV20-1 with TRBJ1-5. CDR1 and CDR2 from the germline V gene are DFQATT and SNEGSKA (reference sequence). The CDR3 has 12 amino acids. The CDR3 loop reads CSASILNQPQHF.

The rearrangement links TRBV6-5 to TRBJ2-1; without DNA, the TCRdb call of TRBD1 cannot be checked. CDR1 MNHEY and CDR2 SVGAGI come from the germline V gene. This CDR3 contains 17 residues. The CDR3 loop is CASSLVYTGQGTHEQFF.

This chain connects TRBV24-1 to TRBJ2-1. The germline V gene has CDR1 KGHDR and CDR2 SFDVKD. The CDR3 runs 16 residues. The CDR3 spells CATSAATLFLYNEQFF.

V is TRBV29-1 and J is TRBJ2-1. CDR1 and CDR2 from the germline V gene are SQVTM and ANQGSEA. This CDR3 contains 13 residues. The CDR3 loop is CSAERSSYNEQFF.

The rearrangement uses TRBV27 and TRBJ2-2; there is no DNA to check the TCRdb D call of TRBD1. Germline CDR1 is MNHEY and CDR2 is SMNVEV (reference sequence). This CDR3 spans 18 amino acids. The CDR3 region is CASSLLTGFNVGTGELFF.

The chain has TRBV11-2 and TRBJ2-3; TCRdb's assignment of TRBD1 cannot be checked, as there is no DNA. There are 16 residues in the CDR3. The V gene's germline CDR1 is SGHAT and CDR2 FQNNGV. CDR3 protein: CASSSGQGGSTDTQYF.

J is TRBJ1-2 and V is TRBV7-9. This CDR3 comprises 13 residues. The germline V gene encodes CDR1 SEHNR and CDR2 FQNEAQ (reference sequence). CDR3 region: CASSRTANYGYTF.

The V and J genes are TRBV13 and TRBJ1-2. Per germline, CDR1 PRHDT and CDR2 FYEKMQ (reference sequence). The CDR3 loop spans 14 amino acids. This CDR3 reads CASSSGGANYGYTF.

The chain carries TRBV6-6 and TRBJ2-2. This CDR3 has 12 amino acids. CDR1 is MNHNY and CDR2 is SVGAGI in the germline V gene (reference sequence). CDR3 loop: CASSYSGGELFF.

The chain couples TRBV2 to TRBJ1-4; the TRBD1 assignment by TCRdb is unverifiable without DNA. From germline, CDR1 is SNHLY and CDR2 FYNNEI. The CDR3 totals 13 residues. The CDR3 sequence: CASSRTGDEKLFF. The variable domain in full, completed from reference TRBV2 and TRBJ1-4, reads EPEVTQTPSHQVTQMGQEVILRCVPISNHLYFYWYRQILGQKVEFLVSFYNNEISEKSEIFDDQFSVERPDGSNFTLKIRSTKLEDSAMYFCASSRTGDEKLFFGSGTQLSVL.

V gene TRBV5-1 combines with J gene TRBJ2-3; as DNA is missing, the TRBD2 call by TCRdb cannot be tested. Germline assignment: CDR1 SGHRS and CDR2 YFSETQ. The CDR3 is 17 amino acids. This CDR3 reads CASSLNPSGRTTDTQYF.

The V and J genes are TRBV29-1 and TRBJ1-2; TCRdb gives TRBD1 as the D gene, but with no DNA this cannot be confirmed. Germline CDR1 and CDR2: SQVTM and ANQGSEA. CDR3 length: 14 amino acids. CDR3: CSVGTGTGNYGYTF.

This sequence joins TRBV20-1 and TRBJ2-7; TCRdb's assignment of TRBD1 cannot be checked, as there is no DNA. The CDR3 is 15 residues long. Per the germline V gene, CDR1 is DFQATT and CDR2 is SNEGSKA (reference sequence). The CDR3: CSARDPGTGPYEQYF.

The V call is TRBV10-3, the J call TRBJ2-1; TCRdb indicates TRBD2, and absent DNA this call remains unverified. The germline V gene has CDR1 ENHRY and CDR2 SYGVKD. The CDR3 has 17 residues. The CDR3 sequence: CAIQPTSGRDSWNEQFF.